Each of the 14 T cell receptor beta chains below was sequenced from the same sample in a study of blood T cell repertoires in COVID-19. TCRdb keeps only in-frame clones here, not all; method: immunoSEQ multiplex PCR. The sample yields 85,000 to 120,000 clones, around 80% seen once. The sequencing input was peripheral blood. Source of these receptors: a man in his sixties with active or convalescent COVID-19.

The chain carries TRBV18 and TRBJ2-1; D call uncertain. The germline gives CDR1 KGHSH, CDR2 LQKENI. The CDR3 is 13 residues long. V was pared by 2 bases and J by 5 bases, with 7 bases between. The CDR3 nucleotides are TGTGCCAGCTCACCAAGCGTAGACAATGAGCAGTTCTTC. Amino acids: CASSPSVDNEQFF.

This rearrangement joins TRBV19 to TRBJ1-5; possible D gene TRBD1, 5 bases. Trimming removed 6 bases from V and 2 bases from J, with 14 bases in between. The CDR3 length is 15 residues. Germline values: CDR1 LNHDA, CDR2 SQIVND (reference sequence). This CDR3 reads CASSRRGSGNQPQHF. The CDR3, as DNA: TGTGCCAGTAGCAGGCGGGGGAGCGGCAATCAGCCCCAGCATTTT.

V gene TRBV9 combines with J gene TRBJ2-2, with 7 bases fitting TRBD1. In germline, CDR1 is SGDLS, CDR2 YYNGEE. This CDR3 is built from 14 residues. The trim removed 2 bases at V and 4 bases at J, leaving 2 bases unmatched. The CDR3 protein is CASSVRQGTGELFF. CDR3 coding DNA: TGTGCCAGCAGCGTTAGACAGGGCACCGGGGAGCTGTTTTTT.

The CDR3 loop reads CASRDRGRDEQYF. The CDR3 DNA reads TGTGCCAGCAGGGACAGAGGGAGGGACGAGCAGTACTTC. The chain has TRBV12-3 or TRBV12-4 and TRBJ2-7; D might be TRBD2 (7 bases). Trimming pared 6 bases from V and 5 bases from J, leaving 14 bases between. This CDR3 contains 13 residues.

V gene TRBV19 combines with J gene TRBJ2-1; 13 bases are a match to TRBD2. Germline CDR1 LNHDA, CDR2 SQIVND (reference sequence). The CDR3 has 15 residues. Trimming cost V 6 bases and J 7 bases; bases outside gene matches: 6. The CDR3 nucleotides read TGTGCCAGTAGGACCGGGACTAGCGGGATTAATGAGCAGTTCTTC. Translation: CASRTGTSGINEQFF.

This clone was detected only a few times. The chain carries TRBV13 and TRBJ1-5; D gene unclear. Germline V gene sequence: CDR1 PRHDT, CDR2 FYEKMQ (reference sequence). Trimming left V 3 bases short and J 3 bases short, with 3 bases between. The CDR3 contains 12 residues. The CDR3 here is CASSFYNQPQHF. DNA for the CDR3: TGTGCCAGCAGCTTTTACAATCAGCCCCAGCATTTT.

The chain uses TRBV7-2 and TRBJ1-3; D might be TRBD1 (6 bases). CDR3 size: 16 residues. CDR1 SGHTA and CDR2 FQGNSA come from the germline V gene. Trimming stripped 5 bases from V and 0 bases from J, with 14 bases between. The chain's CDR3 is CASSPHPQGSGNTIYF. DNA for the CDR3: TGTGCCAGCAGCCCACACCCACAGGGCTCTGGAAACACCATATATTTT.

V usage is TRBV5-1 and J usage is TRBJ2-3; TRBD2 matches at 9 bases. Germline V gene sequence: CDR1 SGHRS, CDR2 YFSETQ. This CDR3 is built from 15 residues. The ends lost 0 bases at V and 6 bases at J; junction bases unmatched: 5. This CDR3 reads CASSLDLAGLDTQYF. In DNA form, the CDR3 reads TGCGCCAGCAGCTTGGATCTAGCGGGGTTGGATACGCAGTATTTT.

The table lists this clone with a count of one. The chain joins TRBV27 to TRBJ1-1; a weak D match, TRBD1 (6 bases). V was cut by 6 bases and J by 1 base, with 18 bases left in between. Germline assignment: CDR1 MNHEY and CDR2 SMNVEV (reference sequence). The CDR3 contains 16 residues. This CDR3 reads CASRPQGTLPNTEAFF. The CDR3 nucleotides read TGTGCCAGCAGACCTCAGGGGACCTTGCCGAACACTGAAGCTTTCTTT.

This chain uses TRBV2 with TRBJ2-1, with 7 nucleotides matching TRBD1. After removal of 7 bases from V and 7 bases from J, the junction contained 7 bases not matched to a gene. From germline, CDR1 is SNHLY and CDR2 FYNNEI. This CDR3 contains 13 residues. CDR3 amino acids: CASTWGQLNEQFF. CDR3 DNA: TGTGCCAGCACGTGGGGACAGCTGAATGAGCAGTTCTTC.

This clone was counted between two and nine times. The chain links TRBV12-1 to TRBJ2-5; the table's D call of TRBD2 was not tested on the DNA. TRBV12-1 is a known pseudogene. The CDR3 is 13 residues long. The CDR3 region has the DNA TGTGCCAGCAGCTTTACGGGGGTTGAGACCCAGTACTTC. Encoded protein: CASSFTGVETQYF.

The chain joins TRBV10-1 to TRBJ2-2; weak D call: TRBD2 (6 bases). Germline V gene lookup returns CDR1 WNHNN and CDR2 SYGVQD (reference sequence). V shed 3 bases and J shed 5 bases, with 10 bases lying between them. CDR3 length equals 14 residues. The CDR3 DNA is TGCGCCAGCAGTGATGGGGGGTTGACCGGGGAGCTGTTTTTT. Amino acids: CASSDGGLTGELFF.

CDR3 amino acids: CASSPAIAGANVLTF. The CDR3 region has the DNA TGTGCCAGCAGCCCGGCTATAGCGGGGGCCAACGTCCTGACTTTC. This chain links TRBV28 with TRBJ2-6; tentative D call: TRBD2 (5 bases). From germline, CDR1 is MDHEN and CDR2 SYDVKM. The CDR3 extends over 15 amino acids. The V end was cut by 6 bases, the J end by 4 bases, with 13 bases between.

This chain connects TRBV3-1 (or the pseudogene TRBV3-2) to TRBJ2-3; 9 nucleotides align to TRBD2. The CDR3 has 16 amino acids. With 0 bases clipped from V and 4 bases from J, the junction kept 5 bases outside the gene matches. In germline, CDR1 is LGHDT, CDR2 YNNKEL (reference sequence). In nucleotides, the CDR3 is TGTGCCAGCAGCCAAGATAAGGGACTAGCCGCAGATACGCAGTATTTT. This codes for CASSQDKGLAADTQYF.